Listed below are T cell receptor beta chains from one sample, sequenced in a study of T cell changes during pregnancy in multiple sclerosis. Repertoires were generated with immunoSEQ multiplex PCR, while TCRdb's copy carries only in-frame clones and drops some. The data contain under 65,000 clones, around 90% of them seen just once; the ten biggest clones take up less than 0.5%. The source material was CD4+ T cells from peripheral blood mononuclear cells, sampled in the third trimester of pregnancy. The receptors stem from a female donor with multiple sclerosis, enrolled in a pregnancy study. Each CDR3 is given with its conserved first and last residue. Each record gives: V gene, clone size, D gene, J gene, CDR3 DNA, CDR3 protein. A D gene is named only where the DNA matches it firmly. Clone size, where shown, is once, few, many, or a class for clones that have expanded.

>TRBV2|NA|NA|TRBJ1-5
TGTGCCAGCAGAGGCTCCTTGGGGCGCAATCAGCCCCAGCATTTT
CASRGSLGRNQPQHF
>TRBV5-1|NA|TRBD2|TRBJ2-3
TGCGCCAGCAGCTTAGACGGGGGGGCCGTGTATTTT
CASSLDGGAVYF
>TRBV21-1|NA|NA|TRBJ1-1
TGTGCCAGCAGCATAGACCGGGATGGGAACACTGAAGCTTTCTTT
CASSIDRDGNTEAFF
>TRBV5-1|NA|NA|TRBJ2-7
TGCGCCAGCAGCTTGGCAGGGGCACACGAGCAGTACTTC
CASSLAGAHEQYF
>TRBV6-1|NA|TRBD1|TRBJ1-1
TGTGCCAGCAGTGCTTTCCCACAGGGGGGGAACACTGAAGCTTTCTTT
CASSAFPQGGNTEAFF
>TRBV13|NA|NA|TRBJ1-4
TGTGCCAGCAGGAAAAGAGCCGTGGAAAAACTGTTTTTT
CASRKRAVEKLFF
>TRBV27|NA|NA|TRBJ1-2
TGTGCCAGCAGTTTTCGGGGGGCACATTATGGCTACACCTTC
CASSFRGAHYGYTF
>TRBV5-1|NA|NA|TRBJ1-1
TGCGCCAGCAGCCCCGGTGTTATGAACACTGAAGCTTTCTTT
CASSPGVMNTEAFF
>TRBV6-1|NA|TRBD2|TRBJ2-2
TGTGCCAGCAGTGCAAGGCTAGCGGGGGGGGCCGGTACATCCGGGGAGCTGTTTTTT
CASSARLAGGAGTSGELFF
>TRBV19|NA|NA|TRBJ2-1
TGTGCCAGTAATCAGGGTCGAACCTACAATGAGCAGTTCTTC
CASNQGRTYNEQFF
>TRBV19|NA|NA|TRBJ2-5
TGTGCCAGTAGTCTAGGGACTCCACGAGAGACCCAGTACTTC
CASSLGTPRETQYF
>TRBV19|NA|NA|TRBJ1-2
TGTGCCAGTAGTATCATCGGAGCGACTAACTATGGCTACACCTTC
CASSIIGATNYGYTF
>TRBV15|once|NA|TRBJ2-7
TGTGCCACCAGCACCGACAGGGCGGGGTACGAGCAGTACTTC
CATSTDRAGYEQYF
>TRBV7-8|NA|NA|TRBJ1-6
TGTGCCAGCAGCTTAGGACCAGGGGACTCACCCCTCCACTTT
CASSLGPGDSPLHF
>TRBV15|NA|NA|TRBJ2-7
TGTGCCACCAGCAGAGATAGGAGTTATACCGAGCAGTACTTC
CATSRDRSYTEQYF
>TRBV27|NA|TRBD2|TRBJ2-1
TGTGCCAGCAGTTACGGGGGGGGATACAATGAGCAGTTCTTC
CASSYGGGYNEQFF
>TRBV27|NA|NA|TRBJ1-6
TGTGCCAGCAGTTTGGATACAGGGAGTTCACCCCTCCACTTT
CASSLDTGSSPLHF
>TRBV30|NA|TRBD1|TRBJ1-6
TGTGCCTGGACTGCCGCCGGGACAGGGAAATCACCCCTCCACTTT
CAWTAAGTGKSPLHF
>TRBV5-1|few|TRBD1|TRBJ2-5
TGCGCCAGTCTTGCCGGAAGGACAGGGCAGGGCGGGACCCAGTACTTC
CASLAGRTGQGGTQYF
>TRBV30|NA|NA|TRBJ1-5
TGTGCCTGGAGTTCGGGGGGAACAAGGGACAATCAGCCCCAGCATTTT
CAWSSGGTRDNQPQHF
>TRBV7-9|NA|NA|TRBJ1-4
TGTGCCAGCAGCTTAGGACAGGCCCAAGTTGAAAAACTGTTTTTT
CASSLGQAQVEKLFF
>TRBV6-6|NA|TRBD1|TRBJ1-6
TGTGCCAGCAGTTCCCCGGGACAGGGGAATTCACCCCTCCACTTT
CASSSPGQGNSPLHF
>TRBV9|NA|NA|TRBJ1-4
TGTGCCAGCAGCGTTGGCGGGGAACGGAAAAAACTGTTTTTT
CASSVGGERKKLFF
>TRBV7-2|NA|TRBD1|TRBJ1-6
TGTGCCAGCAGCTTAAGTGTGATAGGGCAGGGGGCATCTAATTCACCCCTCCACTTT
CASSLSVIGQGASNSPLHF
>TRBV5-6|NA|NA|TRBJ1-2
TGTGCCAGCAGCTTGACGGGTAGCTATGGCTACACCTTC
CASSLTGSYGYTF
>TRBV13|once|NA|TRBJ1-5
TGTGCCAGCAGCGAGAGTAATCAGCCCCAGCATTTT
CASSESNQPQHF